These 23 T cell receptor beta chains came from one sample sequenced in a study of tumor-infiltrating lymphocytes in primary liver carcinoma. They got blood RNA out of unsorted whole blood and also pulled out germline DNA. Synthesis of TCR beta cDNA was carried out from 500 ng total RNA with a constant-region primer. Three nested multiplex PCR rounds of slightly modified ARM-PCR generated TCR beta libraries. A C-beta reverse primer and TRBV1-TRBV30 forward primers served in each of the first two PCR rounds, at about 10 cycles apiece. TCRdb itself ran the multiplex PCR reads through MiXCR, one entry per CDR3 protein. The table shows about 180,000 distinct CDR3 sequences, with less than 65% occurring only once. The material sequenced was peripheral blood. These receptors all stem from a man aged 35-49 years with primary liver carcinoma and hepatitis B virus infection.

This clonotype was observed a few times. The rearrangement joins TRBV10-3 to TRBJ2-1; D gene unclear. The V and J ends lost 6 bases and 4 bases respectively, with 13 bases between them. Germline CDR1 is ENHRY and CDR2 is SYGVKD. The CDR3 is 14 residues long. CDR3: CAISLQVGYNEQFF. As DNA, the CDR3 is TGTGCCATCAGCCTGCAGGTGGGGTACAATGAGCAGTTCTTC.

The rearrangement uses TRBV5-5 and TRBJ2-7; D perhaps matches TRBD2 (6 bases). Germline lookup yields CDR1 SGHKS and CDR2 YYEKEE (reference sequence). With 4 bases removed from V and 1 base from J, the gap between germline ends came to 15 bases. The CDR3 extends over 15 amino acids. For the CDR3, the DNA is TGTGCCAGCAGCCCAATTATAGCGGCATCCTACGAGCAGTACTTC. Its protein is CASSPIIAASYEQYF.

The rearrangement links TRBV12-3 or TRBV12-4 to TRBJ2-1, with 13 bases lining up with TRBD2. The CDR3 sequence is 18 residues long. The trim removed 2 bases at V and 6 bases at J, leaving 10 bases unmatched. CDR3 region: CASSLTGLAGARSNEQFF. DNA of the CDR3: TGTGCCAGCAGTTTAACAGGACTAGCGGGAGCCCGGAGCAATGAGCAGTTCTTC.

Points on this clonotype: The germline gene is not matched at one end of the junction; a read error may be the cause. The genes are TRBV11-2 and TRBJ2-1; 8 nucleotides match TRBD2. The CDR3 length is 15 residues. Germline V gene lookup returns CDR1 SGHAT and CDR2 FQNNGV. CDR3 in amino acids: CASSSLAGPYNEQFF. The CDR3, as DNA: TGTGCTAGCAGTTCTCTAGCGGGCCCCTACAATGAGCAGTTCTTC.

The chain carries TRBV29-1 and TRBJ1-1; perhaps TRBD1 as D (6 bases). The CDR3 is made up of 13 amino acids. With 7 bases removed from V and 4 bases from J, the gap between germline ends came to 16 bases. Germline CDR1 SQVTM, CDR2 ANQGSEA. The CDR3, as DNA: TGCAGCGCGGCAGGGGTGGGAGGCACTGAAGCTTTCTTT. As protein: CSAAGVGGTEAFF.

As regards this clonotype: Without the conserved terminal phenylalanine or tryptophan, this CDR3 likely stems from a read error. The DNA is omitted, as the CDR3 cannot be located on it reliably, and the CDR3 follows TCRdb's listing. The chain uses TRBV11-2 and TRBJ2-1. The length of the CDR3 is 8 amino acids, counting both ends. Germline V gene sequence: CDR1 SGHAT, CDR2 FQNNGV. This CDR3 reads CASSSGLY.

A word on this clonotype: This CDR3 fails to terminate in the conserved phenylalanine or tryptophan, so it likely reflects a read error. The rearrangement uses TRBV11-2 and TRBJ2-1; D may be TRBD1 (6 bases). The length of the CDR3 is 13 residues. The germline CDR1 and CDR2 sequences are SGHAT and FQNNGV. The CDR3 spells CVSSQMTSGVQFY. The CDR3 DNA follows: TGTGTCAGCAGCCAGATGACGTCAGGGGTGCAGTTCTAC.

V gene TRBV6-1 combines with J gene TRBJ2-7; 15 bases fit TRBD2. In germline, CDR1 is MNHNS, CDR2 SASEGT. V shed 3 bases, J shed 5 bases, and the junction held 8 bases outside the gene matches. The CDR3 covers 17 residues. In DNA form, the CDR3 reads TGTGCCAGCAGTGATTTCTCGGGACTAGCGGGAGGTAACGAGCAGTACTTC. This translates into CASSDFSGLAGGNEQYF.

The chain combines TRBV5-4 with TRBJ2-1, with 11 bases lining up with TRBD2. Germline V gene lookup returns CDR1 SGHNT and CDR2 YYREEE (reference sequence). Unmatched junction bases numbered 11, after V lost 4 bases and J lost 8 bases. There are 16 residues in the CDR3. For the CDR3, the DNA is TGTGCCAGCAGCCGATCTACTAGCGGGAGAGCCGATGAGCAGTTCTTC. Translating it yields CASSRSTSGRADEQFF.

The chain joins TRBV11-2 to TRBJ2-1; D remains ambiguous. Germline CDR1 reads SGHAT; CDR2 reads FQNNGV. This CDR3 is 14 amino acids long. V lost 8 bases and J 5 bases, leaving 16 bases between the germline ends. The CDR3 DNA reads as TGTGCCAGCTGCTGCTATGGTCGGAACAATGAGCAGTTCTTC. It is translated as CASCCYGRNNEQFF.

The chain joins TRBV9 to TRBJ2-1; perhaps TRBD2 as D (5 bases). There are 17 residues in the CDR3. V dropped 0 bases and J dropped 0 bases, with 13 bases sitting between them. Germline V gene lookup returns CDR1 SGDLS and CDR2 YYNGEE. Here the CDR3 DNA reads TGTGCCAGCAGCGTAGTAGGAGCGGAGAGCTCCTACAATGAGCAGTTCTTC. Protein: CASSVVGAESSYNEQFF. Together with reference TRBV9 and TRBJ2-1, the CDR3 gives the full variable domain: DSGVTQTPKHLITATGQRVTLRCSPRSGDLSVYWYQQSLDQGLQFLIQYYNGEERAKGNILERFSAQQFPDLHSELNLSSLELGDSALYFCASSVVGAESSYNEQFFGPGTRLTVL.

As to this clonotype: This may stem from a read error, because a much larger clone lies one nucleotide away. This chain links TRBV11-2 with TRBJ2-7; perhaps TRBD2 as D (6 bases). Germline-derived CDR1 and CDR2 are SGHAT and FQNNGV. This CDR3 is 13 amino acids long. As DNA, the CDR3 is TGTCCCAGCAGCTTAGGCAGGAGGGGCGGGCAGTACTTC. Amino acid sequence: CPSSLGRRGGQYF.

About this clonotype itself: Since no conserved phenylalanine or tryptophan closes the CDR3, a read error is the likely cause. The rearrangement links TRBV4-1 to TRBJ2-1, with 7 bases matching TRBD2. The CDR3 has 18 residues. Trimming removed 1 base from V and 4 bases from J; junction bases left unmatched: 13. Germline assignment: CDR1 MGHRA and CDR2 YSYEKL. The CDR3, as DNA: TGCGCCAGCAGCCAAGTTGATATGGGACTACCGGGTTACAATGAGCAGTTCCTC. Protein sequence: CASSQVDMGLPGYNEQFL.

This clonotype was counted a few times. The V gene is TRBV4-2, the J gene TRBJ2-7; 10 bases are shared with TRBD2. CDR1 is LGHNA and CDR2 is YNFKEQ in the germline V gene. After removal of 1 base from V and 2 bases from J, the junction contained 2 bases not matched to a gene. This CDR3 region has 15 residues. The CDR3 loop reads CASSQGLAGAYEQYF. The CDR3 DNA reads TGTGCCAGCAGCCAAGGCCTAGCGGGAGCCTACGAGCAGTACTTC.

Notes on this clonotype: An end of the junction differs from the germline gene, which may be a read error. This rearrangement joins TRBV6-5 to TRBJ2-7; TRBD2 might be the D (6 bases). The CDR3 sequence is 14 residues long. Per germline, CDR1 MNHEY and CDR2 SVGAGI. The CDR3 nucleotides are TGTGCCAGCAGGGAGACTAGAGCGTGTTACGAGCAGCACTTC. As protein: CASRETRACYEQHF.

As concerns this clonotype: This may be a read error, as it is one base from a much larger clone. The rearrangement links TRBV7-9 to TRBJ2-5, with TRBD1 identical over 10 bases. Germline CDR1 is SEHNR and CDR2 is FQNEAQ (reference sequence). The CDR3 has 16 amino acids. After removal of 7 bases from V and 1 base from J, the junction contained 9 bases not matched to a gene. DNA for the CDR3: TGTGCCAGCAACTCCCGGGACAGGGGAGTCCAAGAGACCCAGTACTTC. It encodes CASNSRDRGVQETQYF.

J is TRBJ2-7 and V is TRBV2, with D perhaps matching TRBD2 (6 bases). The CDR3 totals 14 residues. Deletions cut 5 bases from V and 4 bases from J, with 15 bases between. Per germline, CDR1 SNHLY and CDR2 FYNNEI. CDR3 DNA: TGTGCCAGCAGTCCGACAGACGGGGGATACGAGCAGTACTTC. Protein: CASSPTDGGYEQYF. Variable domain in full (rest from reference TRBV2 and TRBJ2-7): EPEVTQTPSHQVTQMGQEVILRCVPISNHLYFYWYRQILGQKVEFLVSFYNNEISEKSEIFDDQFSVERPDGSNFTLKIRSTKLEDSAMYFCASSPTDGGYEQYFGPGTRLTVT.

The CDR3 loop reads CASSDMRASQTQYF. The CDR3 bases are TGTGCCAGCAGTGACATGAGGGCTTCGCAGACCCAGTACTTC. The chain has TRBV6-1 and TRBJ2-5; the D gene is possibly TRBD2 (5 bases). Germline V gene sequence: CDR1 MNHNS, CDR2 SASEGT. V lost 3 bases and J 6 bases, leaving 14 bases between the germline ends. The CDR3 has 14 amino acids.

V usage is TRBV28 and J usage is TRBJ2-5; D could derive from TRBD1 or TRBD2 (5 bases each). Germline lookup yields CDR1 MDHEN and CDR2 SYDVKM. V lost 4 bases to trimming and J lost 4 bases, with 16 bases between them. This CDR3 comprises 15 residues. The CDR3 DNA follows: TGTGCCAGCAGTTCTACCGGGGCGCCGGGAGAGACCCAGTACTTC. It specifies CASSSTGAPGETQYF.

This chain links TRBV7-9 with TRBJ2-1, with no clear D. This CDR3 spans 16 amino acids. CDR1 is SEHNR, CDR2 FQNEAQ, per germline (reference sequence). Trimming shortened V by 4 bases and J by 9 bases, and 22 bases separated the two germline ends. The CDR3 sequence is CASSSSGPQQWAEQFF. In nucleotides, the CDR3 is TGTGCCAGCAGCTCTAGTGGACCCCAGCAGTGGGCTGAGCAGTTCTTC.

A remark on this clonotype: Mismatch with germline at one junction end may stem from a read error. The chain is built from TRBV11-3 and TRBJ2-1; 10 bases fit TRBD2. Germline assignment: CDR1 SGHNT and CDR2 YENEEA. The CDR3 consists of 14 residues. CDR3 amino acids: CANSSLAGEGEQFF. Here the CDR3 DNA reads TGTGCCAACAGCTCCCTAGCGGGAGAGGGTGAGCAATTCTTC.

CDR3 DNA: TGTGCCAGCAGCCAGGAGGCCACCAGACAGTACTTC. It yields the protein CASSQEATRQYF. The gene calls are TRBV6-2 or TRBV6-3 and TRBJ2-7; possible D gene TRBD2, 5 bases. Per the germline V gene, CDR1 is MNHEY and CDR2 is SVGEGT. CDR3 length: 12 residues. V was cut by 6 bases and J by 10 bases, with 16 bases left in between.

Regarding this clonotype: Being one base from a much bigger clone, this may be a read error. It is likely a read error, because the conserved phenylalanine at the end of the CDR3 is missing. The chain links TRBV6-5 to TRBJ2-7, with D possibly being TRBD1 or TRBD2 (5 bases each). V dropped 11 bases and J dropped 1 base, with 15 bases sitting between them. The germline V gene encodes CDR1 MNHEY and CDR2 SVGAGI. The CDR3 loop spans 13 amino acids. The CDR3 bases are TGTGCCGTCCGGGACGAGTCTTCCTACGAGCAGTACCTC. As protein: CAVRDESSYEQYL.